The sequence of this T cell receptor (beta chain) was determined in a study of blood T cell repertoires in COVID-19. The overall study: Sample material is recorded as cDNA or gDNA derived from T cells, B-cell-depleted T cells, or PBMCs.

This study enrolled people aged roughly 18 to 89 from around 26 US geographic areas. This clone appeared a few times. Other DNA sequences within the sample encode an identical CDR3. This CDR3 is built from 15 residues. V shed 0 bases, J shed 7 bases, and the junction held 1 base outside the gene matches. CDR1 and CDR2 from the germline V gene are SGDLS and YYNGEE. As processed by the authors: Counts of nucleated cells, estimated from reference gene primer amplification, were obtained. Libraries were prepared by immunoSEQ multiplex PCR; TCRdb keeps only in-frame clonotypes and omits some of them. V and J calls and clone size are those listed in that table; D and trimming were worked out from the DNA. The data contain around 170,000 clones, over 70% of them seen just once; the ten biggest clones take up over 13%.

Sequencing was performed on PBMCs or T cells enriched from blood (not recorded which). This chain connects TRBV9 to TRBJ2-1; 13 bases fit TRBD2. The sequence was collected from a man in his sixties who had been exposed to COVID-19. CDR3 region: CASSVEGLAGNEQFF. CDR3 sequence (DNA): TGTGCCAGCAGCGTAGAGGGACTAGCGGGAAATGAGCAGTTCTTC.